This T cell receptor beta chain was captured in a study of OX40 agonist ivuxolimab in advanced cancers. In this sample, this clone is medium-sized. The CDR3 is made up of 15 amino acids. Germline V gene sequence: CDR1 SGHDT, CDR2 YYEEEE. V trimming: 4 bases; J trimming: 5 bases; junction bases outside the gene matches: 7. Using immunoSEQ multiplex PCR, the repertoire was profiled, and TCRdb retains in-frame clones only, with some absent. The data contain about 46,000 clones, approximately 83% of them singletons. The source is an adult with an advanced solid tumor such as melanoma, head and neck, liver or kidney cancer. This chain connects TRBV5-6 to TRBJ1-5, with 9 bases identical to TRBD1. The sample was CD4+ or CD8+ T cells sorted from blood, taken in a trial of the OX40 agonist ivuxolimab. The CDR3 loop reads CASSPGTGIHQPQHF. CDR3 bases: TGTGCCAGCAGCCCGGGGACAGGGATTCATCAGCCCCAGCATTTT.